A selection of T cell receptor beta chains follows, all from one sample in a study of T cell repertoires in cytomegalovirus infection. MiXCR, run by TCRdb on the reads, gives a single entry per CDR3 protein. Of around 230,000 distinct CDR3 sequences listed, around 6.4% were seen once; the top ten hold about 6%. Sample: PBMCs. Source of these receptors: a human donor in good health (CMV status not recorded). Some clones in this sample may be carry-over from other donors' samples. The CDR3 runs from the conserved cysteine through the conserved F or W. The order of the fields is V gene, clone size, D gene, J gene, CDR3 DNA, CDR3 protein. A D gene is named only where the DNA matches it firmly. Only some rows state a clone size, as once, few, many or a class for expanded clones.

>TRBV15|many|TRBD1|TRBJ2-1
TGTGCCACCAGCAGAGATCGGGACAGGGCCTACAATGAGCAGTTCTTC
CATSRDRDRAYNEQFF
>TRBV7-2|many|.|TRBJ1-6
TGTGCCAGCAGCTTAGCGAGGGTGGAAAATTCACCCCTCCACTTT
CASSLARVENSPLHF
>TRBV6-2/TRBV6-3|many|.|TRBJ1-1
TGTGCCAGCAGTTGGACGGGACAGAACACTGAAGCTTTCTTT
CASSWTGQNTEAFF
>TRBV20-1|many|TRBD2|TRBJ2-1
TGCAGTGCTAGAGATGTCTCGGCTAGCGGGGGGCCCTACAATGAGCAGTTCTTC
CSARDVSASGGPYNEQFF
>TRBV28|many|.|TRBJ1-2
TGTGCCAGCAGTTTACCCGGGCGCAAAGGCTACACCTTC
CASSLPGRKGYTF
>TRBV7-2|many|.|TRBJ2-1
TGTGCCAGCAGCACTCCCATGGGGGAGCAGTTCTTC
CASSTPMGEQFF
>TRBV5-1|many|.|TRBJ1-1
TGCGCCAGCAGCCTGGATCCTGGACCGGGGGCGGGCACTGAAGCTTTCTTT
CASSLDPGPGAGTEAFF
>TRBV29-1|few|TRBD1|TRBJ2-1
TGCAGCGCTGCGGGACAGGGTCACAATGAGCAGTTCTTC
CSAAGQGHNEQFF
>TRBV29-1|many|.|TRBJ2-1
TGCAGCGTTGGCAGGGTGGTCGTTGAGCAGTTCTTC
CSVGRVVVEQFF
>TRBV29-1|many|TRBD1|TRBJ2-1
TGCACATCAATGTTAGGACAGGACTACAATGAGCAGTTCTTC
CTSMLGQDYNEQFF
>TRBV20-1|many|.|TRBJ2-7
TGCAGTGCCGACCTACCGGGGGAGCAGTACTTC
CSADLPGEQYF
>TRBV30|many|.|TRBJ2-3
TGTGCCTGGAGTACAGGAGACACTAGCACAGATACGCAGTATTTT
CAWSTGDTSTDTQYF
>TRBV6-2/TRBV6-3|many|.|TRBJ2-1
TGTGCCAGCGGAGGGGCGTGGGAGCAGTTCTTC
CASGGAWEQFF
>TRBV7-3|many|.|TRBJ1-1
TGTGCCAGCAGCCTGACGACGGGGATGAACACTGAAGCTTTCTTT
CASSLTTGMNTEAFF
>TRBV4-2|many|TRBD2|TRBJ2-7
TGTGCCAGCAGCCATGAGGGACTAGCGGGGGGAGTTGGACGCTCCTACGAGCAGTACTTC
CASSHEGLAGGVGRSYEQYF
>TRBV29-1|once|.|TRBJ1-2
TGCAGCGCGCTCCCCGGGGGACACTATGGCTACACCTTC
CSALPGGHYGYTF
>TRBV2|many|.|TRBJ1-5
TGTGCCAGCAGCGTCCACAATCAGCCCCAGCATTTT
CASSVHNQPQHF
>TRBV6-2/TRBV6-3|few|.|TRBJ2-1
TGTGCCAGCAGTTTCAGGTATGAGCAGTTCTTC
CASSFRYEQFF
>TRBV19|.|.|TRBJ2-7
TGTGCCAGTAGTACCCAGTATTTTTCCGAGCAGTACTTC
CASSTQYFSEQYF
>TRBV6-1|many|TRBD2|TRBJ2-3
TGTGCCAGCAGTGAACGGGCTAGCGGGACAGATACGCAGTATTTT
CASSERASGTDTQYF
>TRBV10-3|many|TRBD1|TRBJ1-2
TGTGCCATCACAGGGGGGTATTATGGCTACACCTTC
CAITGGYYGYTF
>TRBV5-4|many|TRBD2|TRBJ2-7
TGTGCCAGCAGCTTGGGAGCTAGCGGGGGAAAGGCCTACGAGCAGTACTTC
CASSLGASGGKAYEQYF
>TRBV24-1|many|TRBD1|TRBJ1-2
TGTGCCACCAGTGACCCCGGACAGGGAGAAGGCTACACCTTC
CATSDPGQGEGYTF
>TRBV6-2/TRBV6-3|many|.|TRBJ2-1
TGTGCCAGCAGTTACTCGCAGGTTGCCCAGTTCTTC
CASSYSQVAQFF
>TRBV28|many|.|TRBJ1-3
TGTGCCAGCAGTTTCGAGGGGTCTGGAAACACCATATATTTT
CASSFEGSGNTIYF
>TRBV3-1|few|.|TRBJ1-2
TGTGCCAGCAGCCAGGGGCTTGGCTACACCTTC
CASSQGLGYTF
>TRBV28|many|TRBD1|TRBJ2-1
TGTGCCAGCAGTCCCCGACAGGGGAATGAGCAGTTCTTC
CASSPRQGNEQFF
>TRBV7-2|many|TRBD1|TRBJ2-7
TGTGCCAGCAGCGTTGGACAGGGGACCTACGAGCAGTACTTC
CASSVGQGTYEQYF
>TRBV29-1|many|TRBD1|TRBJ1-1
TGCAGCGCCCTCGGACAGGGCTCGGAAGCTTTCTTT
CSALGQGSEAFF
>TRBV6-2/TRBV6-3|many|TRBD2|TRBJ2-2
TGTGCCAGCATGCTAGCGGGGGCCGGGACCGGGGAGCTGTTTTTT
CASMLAGAGTGELFF
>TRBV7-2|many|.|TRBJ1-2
TGTGCCAGCAGCTTTTCATCGGACTATGGCTACACCTTC
CASSFSSDYGYTF
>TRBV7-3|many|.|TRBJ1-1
TGTGCCAGCAGCTTACTAGGGGGGGACACTGAAGCTTTCTTT
CASSLLGGDTEAFF
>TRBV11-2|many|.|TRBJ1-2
TGTGCCAGCAGCGGTGCTAACTATGGCTACACCTTC
CASSGANYGYTF
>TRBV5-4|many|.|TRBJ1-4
TGTGCCAGCAGCTTGGCAGGGGCGCAGGATGAAAAACTGTTTTTT
CASSLAGAQDEKLFF
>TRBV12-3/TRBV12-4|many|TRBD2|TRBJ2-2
TGTGCCAGCAGTTTATTCCGGGAGGACACCGGGGAGCTGTTTTTT
CASSLFREDTGELFF
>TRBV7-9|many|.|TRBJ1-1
TGTGCCAGCAGGGATGCACAGGGTGGGAACACTGAAGCTTTCTTT
CASRDAQGGNTEAFF
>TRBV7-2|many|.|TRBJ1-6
TGTGCCAGCAGCTTATGGGGGGGGCCCCTCCACTTT
CASSLWGGPLHF
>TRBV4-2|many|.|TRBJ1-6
TGTGCCAGCAGCCAAGAGACAGACGGGGATTCACCCCTCCACTTT
CASSQETDGDSPLHF
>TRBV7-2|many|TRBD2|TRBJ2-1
TGTGCCAGCAGCTTAAGACGGGGGGGGACGTACAATGAGCAGTTCTTC
CASSLRRGGTYNEQFF
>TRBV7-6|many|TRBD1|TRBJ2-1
TGTGCCAGCAGCTTAGACAGGGGCTTCCTATTAGATGAGCAGTTCTTC
CASSLDRGFLLDEQFF
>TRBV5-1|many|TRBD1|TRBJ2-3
TGCGCCAGCAGCTCGCTCGCGACAGGGAGAGCGACAGATACGCAGTATTTT
CASSSLATGRATDTQYF
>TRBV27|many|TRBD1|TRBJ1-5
TGTGCCAGCAGCTCAACGGACAGGACAAATAGCAATCAGCCCCAGCATTTT
CASSSTDRTNSNQPQHF
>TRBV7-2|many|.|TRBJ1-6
TGTGCCAGCAGCTTGGAGGCAGGGCCTTATAATTCACCCCTCCACTTT
CASSLEAGPYNSPLHF
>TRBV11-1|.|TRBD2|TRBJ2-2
TGTGCCAGCAGCTTCCCCAGACTAGCGGGGGGCCGAACGAACACCGGGGAGCTGTTTTTT
CASSFPRLAGGRTNTGELFF
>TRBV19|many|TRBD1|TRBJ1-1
TGTGCCAGTAGAGCCGGGACAGGGTTTTCCGGCACTGAAGCTTTCTTT
CASRAGTGFSGTEAFF